The 6 T cell receptor beta chains presented below share a single source sample, sequenced in a study of T cells in Graves' hyperthyroidism and ophthalmopathy. Amplified regions were TCR beta CDR3 sequences from RNA transcripts. The TCR CDR3 was amplified in a first-round RT-PCR using the HTBI primer set. Using its own MiXCR run on the multiplex PCR reads, TCRdb lists one record per CDR3 protein. Of approximately 740,000 distinct CDR3 sequences in the sample, around 15% were seen once. The sample consisted of blood. The receptor source for this set is a woman under 30 with Graves' hyperthyroidism.

There are a few counts of this clonotype. This chain joins TRBV6-1 and TRBJ1-2; TRBD1 aligns across 8 bases. Trimming removed 4 bases from V and 3 bases from J; junction bases left unmatched: 4. Germline V gene data show CDR1 as MNHNS and CDR2 as SASEGT. There are 14 residues in the CDR3. CDR3 protein: CASSGQGRDYGYTF. The CDR3 DNA reads TGTGCCAGCAGTGGACAGGGGAGGGACTATGGCTACACCTTC.

Ten or more counts support this clonotype. This rearrangement joins TRBV27 to TRBJ2-3; no clear D gene. V was trimmed by 10 bases and J by 2 bases, leaving 13 bases between them. The CDR3 has 13 amino acids. CDR1 is MNHEY, CDR2 SMNVEV, per germline (reference sequence). Written as DNA, the CDR3 is TGTGCCACCGCCCGGCAGTTCACAGATACGCAGTATTTT. Translated, it gives CATARQFTDTQYF.

At least ten counts were recorded for this clonotype. V usage is TRBV7-3 and J usage is TRBJ2-3; D is unresolved. The V gene lost 1 base and the J gene lost 0 bases, with 8 bases spanning the gap. The CDR3 covers 15 residues. Germline values: CDR1 SGHTA, CDR2 FQGTGA. The CDR3, as DNA: TGTGCCAGCAGCTTAAGTGCGGCTAGCACAGATACGCAGTATTTT. Residues: CASSLSAASTDTQYF.

There are a few counts of this clonotype. The chain carries TRBV7-8 and TRBJ1-6; no clear D gene. The CDR3 has 14 amino acids. Trimming took off 6 bases at V and 9 bases at J, with 15 bases between the two ends. Germline CDR1 and CDR2: SGHVS and FQNEAQ. The CDR3 bases are TGTGCCAGCAGGCACGGGAGGGTTGGTTCACCCCTCCACTTT. It is translated as CASRHGRVGSPLHF.

This clonotype was detected ten times or more. V usage is TRBV5-8 and J usage is TRBJ1-1, with a possible D match to TRBD1 (5 bases). V was pared by 0 bases and J by 3 bases, with 15 bases between. CDR3 size: 16 residues. Looked up from germline, CDR1 is SGHTS and CDR2 is YDEGEE. Here the CDR3 reads CASSLEVGGLDTEAFF. The CDR3 coding sequence is TGTGCCAGCAGCTTGGAGGTCGGGGGACTAGACACTGAAGCTTTCTTT.

A remark on this clonotype: The junction departs from the called germline gene at one end, perhaps through a read error. V gene TRBV5-1 combines with J gene TRBJ1-3; D call uncertain. Germline values: CDR1 SGHRS, CDR2 YFSETQ. The CDR3 is made up of 14 amino acids. This CDR3 reads CASSSTDSGNTTYF. The CDR3 bases are TGCGCCAGCAGCTCCACGGACTCTGGAAACACCACATATTTT. Combining the CDR3 with reference TRBV5-1 and TRBJ1-3 gives the whole variable domain KAGVTQTPRYLIKTRGQQVTLSCSPISGHRSVSWYQQTPGQGLQFLFEYFSETQRNKGNFPGRFSGRQFSNSRSEMNVSTLELGDSALYLCASSSTDSGNTTYFGEGSWLTVV.